These 4 T cell receptor beta chains share one sample of origin, sequenced in a study of T cell responses to AZD1222 COVID-19 vaccine. Only in-frame clones appear in the TCRdb table, and some are missing; sequencing was by immunoSEQ multiplex PCR. The sample has 55,000 to 70,000 clones, about three quarters seen once. Sequencing used peripheral blood, obtained on day 0 of AZD1222 vaccination. The receptors here all came from an adult in good health.

The chain uses TRBV29-1 and TRBJ1-2, with D perhaps matching TRBD1 (6 bases). Trimming removed 7 bases at V and 0 bases at J, with 18 bases between. Germline lookup yields CDR1 SQVTM and CDR2 ANQGSEA. CDR3 length: 15 amino acids. The CDR3 DNA reads as TGCAGCGCCTATAACAGGGAAGGGGCTAACTATGGCTACACCTTC. Translating it yields CSAYNREGANYGYTF.

V usage is TRBV19 and J usage is TRBJ1-5; D gene ambiguous. Deletions cut 1 base from V and 8 bases from J, with 15 bases between. CDR1 and CDR2 (germline): LNHDA, SQIVND (reference sequence). This CDR3 is built from 15 residues. CDR3 amino acids: CASSIVRERNKPQHF. The CDR3 nucleotides read TGTGCCAGTAGTATAGTAAGGGAGCGGAATAAGCCCCAGCATTTT.

The chain combines TRBV5-1 with TRBJ1-3, with 9 bases aligning to TRBD1. Germline V gene sequence: CDR1 SGHRS, CDR2 YFSETQ. The CDR3 consists of 14 residues. Germline trimming cut 5 bases from V and 4 bases from J; bases unmatched to any gene: 4. The CDR3 loop reads CASRGTGQGNTIYF. CDR3 bases: TGCGCCAGCAGAGGGACAGGGCAAGGAAACACCATATATTTT.

This chain uses TRBV19 with TRBJ1-4, with D possibly matching TRBD1 (6 bases). V gave up 5 bases and J gave up 8 bases, with 15 bases separating them. Germline V gene lookup returns CDR1 LNHDA and CDR2 SQIVND (reference sequence). The length of the CDR3 is 14 residues. As DNA, the CDR3 is TGTGCCAGTAGTCATCGCAGGGGTGGCGAAAAACTGTTTTTT. Protein: CASSHRRGGEKLFF.